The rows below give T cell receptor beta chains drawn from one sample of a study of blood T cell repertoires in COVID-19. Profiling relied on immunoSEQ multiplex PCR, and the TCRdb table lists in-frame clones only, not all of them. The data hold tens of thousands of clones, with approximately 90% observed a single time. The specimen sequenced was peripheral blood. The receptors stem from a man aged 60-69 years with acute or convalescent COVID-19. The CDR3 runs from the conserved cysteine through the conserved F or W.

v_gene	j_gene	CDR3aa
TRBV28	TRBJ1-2	CASSSDRGLLNYGYTF
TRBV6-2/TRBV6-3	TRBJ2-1	CASSSYRGSSYNEQFF
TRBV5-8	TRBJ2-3	CASSSRTRRPTDTQYF
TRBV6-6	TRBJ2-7	CASVASSYEQYF
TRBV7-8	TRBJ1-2	CASTPGGQGHYGYTF
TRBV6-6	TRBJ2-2	CASTPSGVGPGELFF
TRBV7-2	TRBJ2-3	CASSLETSLTQYF
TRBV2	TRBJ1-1	CASSDQGAVTEAFF
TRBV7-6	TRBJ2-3	CASSLVGGGPDTQYF
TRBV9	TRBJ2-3	CASSLGQGGTDTQYF
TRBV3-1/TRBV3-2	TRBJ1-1	CASSQDERGRGMENTEAFF
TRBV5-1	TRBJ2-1	CASSWTLAGGPGEQFF
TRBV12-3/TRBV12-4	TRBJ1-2	CASSRQGNYGYTF
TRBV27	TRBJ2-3	CASNPSSTDTQYF
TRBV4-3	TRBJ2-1	CASSQSIQRASFQFF
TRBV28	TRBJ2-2	CAITSGITGELFF
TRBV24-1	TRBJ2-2	CATSDPRGGWSTGELFF
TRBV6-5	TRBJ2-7	CASSYDPGSRPLEQYF
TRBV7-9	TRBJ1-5	CASSLAGGASNQPQHF
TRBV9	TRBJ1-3	CASSVGLSGNTIYF
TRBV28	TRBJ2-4	CASSPGLAGGRRNIQYF
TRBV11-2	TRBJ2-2	CASSLAVPGELFF
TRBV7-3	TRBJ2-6	CASSLNQGNGANVLTF
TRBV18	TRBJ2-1	CASSPGQLNYNEQFF
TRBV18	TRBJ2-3	CASSPIPLGRGNTDTQYF
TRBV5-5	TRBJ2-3	CASSLLLAGGTDTQYF
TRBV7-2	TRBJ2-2	CASSLGGRSGELFF
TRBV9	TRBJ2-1	CASSVGGQGTYNEQFF
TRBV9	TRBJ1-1	CASSETGTGLGTEAFF
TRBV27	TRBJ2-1	CASSLTASRGNEQFF
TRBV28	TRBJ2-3	CASTGAYTQYF
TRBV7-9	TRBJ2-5	CASSPGLAGSKETQYF
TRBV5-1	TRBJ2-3	CASSPVRAESRLDF
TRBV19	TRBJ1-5	CASSVGTSDQPQHF
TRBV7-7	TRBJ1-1	CASSFPTEAFF
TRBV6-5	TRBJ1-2	CASSLTGNGYTF
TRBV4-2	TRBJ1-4	CASSQDRGEKLFF
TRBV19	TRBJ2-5	CASSRQYQETQYF
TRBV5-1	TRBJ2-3	CASSLAGGSMADTQYF
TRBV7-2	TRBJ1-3	CASSLNRGLGNTIYF